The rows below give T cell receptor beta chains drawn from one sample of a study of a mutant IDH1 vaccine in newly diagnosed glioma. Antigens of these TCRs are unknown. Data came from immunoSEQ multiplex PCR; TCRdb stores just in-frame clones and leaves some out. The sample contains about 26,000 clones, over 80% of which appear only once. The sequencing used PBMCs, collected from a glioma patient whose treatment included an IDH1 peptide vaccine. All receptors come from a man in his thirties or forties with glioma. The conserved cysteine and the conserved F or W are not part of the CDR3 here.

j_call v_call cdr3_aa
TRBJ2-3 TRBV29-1 SVELAKEGTDTQY
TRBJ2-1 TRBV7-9 AIHEDRNNEQF
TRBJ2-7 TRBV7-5 VRSLVRSGEY
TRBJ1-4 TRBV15 ATSKILPGSERGKLF
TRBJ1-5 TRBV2 ASRDQRNQPQH
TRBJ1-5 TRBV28 ASSLRAGAGNQPQH
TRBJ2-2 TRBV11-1 ASSLVGANTGELF
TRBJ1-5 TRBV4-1 ASSQSLPAEVNQPQH
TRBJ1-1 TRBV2 ASSGQYTEAF
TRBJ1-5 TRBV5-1 ASSGRTGGNQPQH
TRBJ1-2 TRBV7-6 ASSLGYYGYT
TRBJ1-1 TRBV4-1 ASSQDGPVVVGGNTEAF
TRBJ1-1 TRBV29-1 SVEGTRTGGYTEAF
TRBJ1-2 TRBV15 ATRQTGAEGYT
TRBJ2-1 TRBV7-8 ASSLRFSGRNEQF
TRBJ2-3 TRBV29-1 SVEEDTQY
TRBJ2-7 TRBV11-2 ASSLTSYEQY
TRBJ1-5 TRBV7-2 ASSRGTGNNQPQH
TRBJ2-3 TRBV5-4 ASSLDGGGTDTQY
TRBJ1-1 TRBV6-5 ASSYVRGTNTEAF